These T cell receptor beta chains were read from a single sample in a study of CD8+CD57+ T cells in acquired aplastic anemia. TCRdb itself ran the reads through MiXCR, one entry per CDR3 protein. There are about 190,000 distinct CDR3 sequences in the sample; around 66% occur only once, and 46% lies in the top ten. The sample comprised sorted CD4+, CD8+, or CD8+CD57+ T cells (not recorded which) from PBMCs. The source of these receptors is a human donor with severe aplastic anemia or a healthy control (not recorded which). CDR3s include the opening cysteine and the closing phenylalanine or tryptophan. The D gene is left open where the match is weak. Where a row states a size, it is once, few, many or the class of an expanded clone; other rows omit it.

cdr3_length	d_call	v_call	clone_size	j_call	cdr3_aa	cdr3_nt
13	NA	TRBV4-1	NA	TRBJ1-3	CASSPALGNTIYF	TGCGCCAGCAGCCCCGCACTTGGAAACACCATATATTTT
15	NA	TRBV10-3	NA	TRBJ1-3	CAISPGVDSGNTIYF	TGTGCCATCAGTCCGGGGGTGGACTCTGGAAACACCATATATTTT
15	TRBD1	TRBV9	NA	TRBJ1-2	CASSGQGGANYGYTF	TGTGCCAGCAGCGGACAGGGAGGGGCTAACTATGGCTACACCTTC
14	NA	TRBV24-1	once	TRBJ2-7	CATSDWRGGDEQYF	TGTGCCACCAGTGATTGGAGAGGGGGGGACGAGCAGTACTTC
15	TRBD1	TRBV15	NA	TRBJ1-3	CATSRQGAEGNTIYF	TGTGCCACCAGCAGGCAGGGGGCGGAGGGAAACACCATATATTTT
13	NA	TRBV15	NA	TRBJ2-2	CATSKVPPGELFF	TGTGCCACCAGCAAAGTCCCCCCCGGGGAGCTGTTTTTT
12	NA	TRBV24-1	NA	TRBJ2-5	CATSVRGETQYF	TGTGCCACCAGTGTTCGGGGAGAGACCCAGTACTTC
17	TRBD2	TRBV7-2	NA	TRBJ2-1	CASSWILAGESYNEQFF	TGTGCCAGCAGCTGGATACTAGCGGGAGAGTCCTACAATGAGCAGTTCTTC
11	NA	TRBV19	NA	TRBJ1-2	CASIGAYGYTF	TGTGCCAGTATCGGGGCCTATGGCTACACCTTC
11	NA	TRBV2	many	TRBJ2-2	CASSEAGELFF	TGTGCCAGCAGTGAGGCCGGGGAGCTGTTTTTT
14	NA	TRBV7-8	NA	TRBJ2-7	CASSLVEISYEQYF	TGTGCCAGCAGCTTAGTCGAGATCTCCTACGAGCAGTACTTC
13	TRBD1	TRBV20-1	NA	TRBJ1-2	CSSSGTGVNGYTF	TGCAGTTCTAGCGGGACAGGGGTCAATGGCTACACCTTC
15	TRBD1	TRBV29-1	once	TRBJ2-3	CSVATGTGRTDTQYF	TGCAGCGTTGCCACCGGGACAGGGAGAACAGATACGCAGTATTTT
15	TRBD1	TRBV7-8	NA	TRBJ1-4	CASSEDRRLNEKLFF	TGTGCCAGCAGCGAGGACAGGAGACTAAATGAAAAACTGTTTTTT
12	NA	TRBV19	NA	TRBJ2-2	CASILGPGELFF	TGTGCCAGTATTTTAGGGCCCGGGGAGCTGTTTTTT
16	NA	TRBV20-1	NA	TRBJ1-4	CSASRDLSATNEKLFF	TGCAGTGCTAGCAGGGACCTTAGTGCAACTAATGAAAAACTGTTTTTT
14	TRBD1	TRBV7-6	NA	TRBJ2-3	CASSLVGGTDARYF	TGTGCCAGCAGCTTAGTAGGTGGGACAGATGCGCGGTATTTT
13	NA	TRBV6-6	NA	TRBJ1-4	CASSYGLHGQSLF	TGTGCCAGCAGTTACGGCCTTCATGGACAGTCCCTTTTT
13	NA	TRBV15	few	TRBJ2-1	CATSRQGASRQFF	TGTGCCACCAGCAGACAGGGCGCGAGCCGCCAGTTCTTC
16	NA	TRBV25-1	NA	TRBJ2-3	CASSEWADADGDTQYF	TGTGCCAGCAGTGAATGGGCGGACGCGGATGGGGATACGCAGTATTTT
13	NA	TRBV29-1	NA	TRBJ2-7	CSVIVAGWYEQYF	TGCAGCGTGATAGTTGCGGGGTGGTACGAGCAGTACTTC
13	TRBD2	TRBV29-1	NA	TRBJ2-1	CSVDKTSGNEQFF	TGCAGCGTTGATAAGACTAGCGGGAATGAGCAGTTCTTC
14	NA	TRBV2	NA	TRBJ1-1	CASSEGRGAGGAFF	TGTGCCAGCAGTGAAGGTCGGGGAGCCGGAGGAGCTTTCTTT
15	NA	TRBV15	NA	TRBJ1-1	CATSREGRSGTEAFF	TGTGCCACCAGCAGAGAGGGACGGTCGGGCACTGAAGCTTTCTTT
14	TRBD2	TRBV20-1	NA	TRBJ2-7	CSAEGTSEGYEQYF	TGCAGTGCTGAAGGGACTAGCGAAGGCTACGAGCAGTACTTC
13	NA	TRBV27	NA	TRBJ1-1	CASSFGPNTEAFF	TGTGCCAGCAGTTTCGGACCTAACACTGAAGCTTTCTTT
15	TRBD2	TRBV20-1	NA	TRBJ2-3	CSANPRGGITDTQYF	TGCAGCGCCAACCCCCGCGGGGGAATCACAGATACGCAGTATTTT
13	NA	TRBV7-2	NA	TRBJ1-2	CASSAMSDYGYTF	TGTGCCAGCAGCGCGATGAGTGACTATGGCTACACCTTC
16	TRBD2	TRBV9	NA	TRBJ2-5	CASSPLASGGQETQYF	TGTGCCAGCAGCCCACTGGCTAGCGGGGGGCAAGAGACCCAGTACTTC
14	NA	TRBV15	NA	TRBJ1-1	CANDPEGSLTEAFF	TGTGCCAACGATCCAGAGGGGAGTTTAACTGAAGCTTTCTTT
15	NA	TRBV7-2	NA	TRBJ1-5	CASSLGTPLNQPQHF	TGTGCCAGCAGCTTAGGGACTCCCCTTAATCAGCCCCAGCATTTT
8	NA	TRBV6-6	NA	TRBJ2-7	CASSYELF	TGTGCCAGCAGTTACGAACTATTC
15	TRBD1	TRBV7-9	many	TRBJ1-4	CASSENTPTGEKLFF	TGTGCCAGCAGCGAAAATACCCCGACAGGGGAAAAACTGTTTTTT
15	NA	TRBV4-2	NA	TRBJ1-2	CTSSQADLLGYGYTF	TGTACCAGCAGCCAAGCTGACCTCCTGGGCTATGGCTACACCTTC
16	NA	TRBV7-6	few	TRBJ1-5	CASSLWRQASNQPQHF	TGTGCCAGCAGCTTATGGAGACAGGCGAGCAATCAGCCCCAGCATTTT
16	TRBD2	TRBV7-3	NA	TRBJ2-3	CASSLGRETSTDTQYF	TGTGCCAGCAGCTTAGGGCGGGAGACTAGCACAGATACGCAGTATTTT
13	NA	TRBV2	NA	TRBJ1-5	CASSEEAASPQHF	TGTGCCAGCAGTGAAGAAGCGGCCTCCCCCCAGCATTTT
16	TRBD1	TRBV7-9	NA	TRBJ2-2	CASSARTGGHTGELFF	TGTGCCAGCAGCGCACGGACAGGGGGCCACACCGGGGAGCTGTTTTTT
15	NA	TRBV19	NA	TRBJ2-7	CASSIFHSSSYEQYF	TGTGCCAGTAGTATCTTTCATTCGAGCTCCTACGAGCAGTACTTC